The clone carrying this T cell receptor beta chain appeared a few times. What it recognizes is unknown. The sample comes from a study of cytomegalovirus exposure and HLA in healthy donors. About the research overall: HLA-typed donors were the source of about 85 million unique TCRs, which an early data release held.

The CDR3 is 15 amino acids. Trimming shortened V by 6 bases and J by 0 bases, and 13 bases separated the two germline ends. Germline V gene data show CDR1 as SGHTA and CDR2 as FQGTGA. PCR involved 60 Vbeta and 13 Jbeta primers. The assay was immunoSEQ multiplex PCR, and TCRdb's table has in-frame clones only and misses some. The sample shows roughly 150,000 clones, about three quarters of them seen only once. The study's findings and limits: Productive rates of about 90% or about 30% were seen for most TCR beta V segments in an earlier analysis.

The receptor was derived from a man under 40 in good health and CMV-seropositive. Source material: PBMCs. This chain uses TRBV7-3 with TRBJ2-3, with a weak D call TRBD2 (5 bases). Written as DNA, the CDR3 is TGTGCCAGCAGACGGGGTCAAGCTAGCACAGATACGCAGTATTTT. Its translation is CASRRGQASTDTQYF.